This record covers a single T cell receptor beta chain. Its antigen is not known. This record belongs to a study of shared clonotypes between healthy human individuals. Study in general: The study used three CD4 naive, three CD4 memory, two CD8 naive and one CD8 memory plate per donor.

The CDR3 has 21 residues. J gave up 3 bases and V 2 bases, and 18 bases lay outside the gene matches. Findings and caveats of the study: Sampling involved blood alone; tissue repertoires likely differ.

Measured with immunoSEQ multiplex PCR; TCRdb has only the in-frame clones, and not every one. Among around 370,000 clones, approximately 97% were seen once, and the ten largest hold around 0.32%. This rearrangement joins TRBV6-7 to TRBJ2-2; the match to TRBD1 covers 10 bases. TRBV6-7 is identified as an open reading frame with a role that is uncertain. This sequence originates from a man aged 30 to 39 in good health. The sample consisted of memory CD8+ T cells sorted from blood. Sample subset: CD45RO+ cells pooled with CCR7-negative TemRA cells. CDR3 protein: CASSYIFRRDRGIRDTGELFF. The CDR3 DNA is TGTGCCAGCAGTTACATATTCCGCCGGGACAGGGGAATTAGGGACACCGGGGAGCTGTTTTTT.